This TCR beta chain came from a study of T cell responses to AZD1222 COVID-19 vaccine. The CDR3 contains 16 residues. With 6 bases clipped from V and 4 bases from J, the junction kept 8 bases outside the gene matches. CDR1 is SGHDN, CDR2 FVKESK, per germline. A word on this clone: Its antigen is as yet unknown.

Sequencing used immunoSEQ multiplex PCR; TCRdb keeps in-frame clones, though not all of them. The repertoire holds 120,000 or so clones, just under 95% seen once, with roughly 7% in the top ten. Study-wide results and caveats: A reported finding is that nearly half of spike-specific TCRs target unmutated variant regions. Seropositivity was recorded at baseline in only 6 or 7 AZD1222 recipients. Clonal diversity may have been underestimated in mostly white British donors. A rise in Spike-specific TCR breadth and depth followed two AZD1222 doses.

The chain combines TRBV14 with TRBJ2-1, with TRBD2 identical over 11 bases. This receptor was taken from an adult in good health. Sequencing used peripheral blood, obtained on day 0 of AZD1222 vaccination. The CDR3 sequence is CASRRTTSGKYNEQFF. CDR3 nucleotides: TGTGCCAGCAGACGCACGACTAGCGGGAAATACAATGAGCAGTTCTTC.